This T cell receptor (beta chain) was captured by sequencing in a study of post-analysis software for immune sequencing data. Background on the study: In terms of disease course, relapsing-remitting, secondary progressive and progressive-relapsing multiple sclerosis were included. Study-level points and caveats: Samples from one preparation batch, clustered by F measure, grouped strongly together. In multiple sclerosis, normalized Chao1 diversity was significantly below that of controls. Comparison of patients with controls showed five TRBV segments more frequent in patients, TRBV5-6, TRBV5-1 and TRBV20-1 among them.

CDR3 length equals 13 residues. Trimming took off 1 base at V and 1 base at J, with 5 bases between the two ends. The germline CDR1 and CDR2 sequences are SGHVS and FQNEAQ. Presence of unique molecular identifiers characterized the TCR beta cDNA libraries. Roughly 500,000 cDNA molecules were obtained per 1 to 10 million input T cells. TCRdb re-derived calls from the PCR reads in MiXCR, one entry per CDR3 protein. The table lists about 380,000 distinct CDR3 sequences, 30% to 45% of them singletons. This clonotype occurred many times. Its matching antigen is unknown. This clonotype originated in a girl between 10 and 17 years old with multiple sclerosis. V usage is TRBV7-8 and J usage is TRBJ2-7; no reliable D call. The sequencing sample was made of blood. CDR3 nucleotides: TGTGCCAGCAGCTTAGACACGTCCTACGAGCAGTACTTC. Its translation is CASSLDTSYEQYF.